The rows below give T cell receptor beta chains drawn from one sample of a study of blood T cell repertoires in COVID-19. Method: immunoSEQ multiplex PCR; TCRdb's copy keeps in-frame clones and lacks some. This sample has roughly 200,000 clones; roughly 92% occur once, and the top ten carry around 0.8%. The specimen sequenced was peripheral blood. These receptor sequences come from a man aged 25 to 40 with COVID-19, enrolled during active disease. CDR3s include the opening cysteine and the closing phenylalanine or tryptophan. D genes are given only for firm matches. Clone size is shown for a subset of rows, as once, few, many or a class of expanded clone.

TGTGCCAGCAACCTAGGACAGGGGGCGAATGAAAAACTGTTTTTT	CASNLGQGANEKLFF	-	15	TRBV25-1	TRBJ1-4	TRBD1
TGTGCCAGCAGCTTACCAGGGGGGACTGAAGCTTTCTTT	CASSLPGGTEAFF	-	13	TRBV7-3	TRBJ1-1	TRBD1
TGTGCCAGCAGCGAGGCGACAGGGATGAACACTGAAGCTTTCTTT	CASSEATGMNTEAFF	-	15	TRBV9	TRBJ1-1	TRBD1
TGTGCCAGCAAGGGGTTCAGAAGCAATCAGCCCCAGCATTTT	CASKGFRSNQPQHF	-	14	TRBV2	TRBJ1-5	-
TGTGCCACCAGCATGGGCAGGACAGATATGAACACTGAAGCTTTCTTT	CATSMGRTDMNTEAFF	-	16	TRBV15	TRBJ1-1	-
TGTGCCAGCAGCTCCTCCGGGTTCGATGAAGCTTTCTTT	CASSSSGFDEAFF	-	13	TRBV7-3	TRBJ1-1	-
TGTGCCAGCAGCGTAGGACTAGCGGGGGGTGAAGATACGCAGTATTTT	CASSVGLAGGEDTQYF	-	16	TRBV9	TRBJ2-3	TRBD2
TGTGCCAGCAGCGGGAGCTCTGGAAACACCATATATTTT	CASSGSSGNTIYF	-	13	TRBV6-5	TRBJ1-3	-
TGTGCCAGCAGCCAAGATCCGGACAGGGGGCCCTCTGGGGCCAACGTCCTGACTTTC	CASSQDPDRGPSGANVLTF	-	19	TRBV14	TRBJ2-6	TRBD1
TGTGCCAGCAGTTTATTCGGGCTAGCGGGGGGCAGCACCGGGGAGCTGTTTTTT	CASSLFGLAGGSTGELFF	few	18	TRBV27	TRBJ2-2	TRBD2
TGTGCCAGCAGCTTGAGGGACAGGGGGCGAATTGGGTCTGGAAACACCATATATTTT	CASSLRDRGRIGSGNTIYF	-	19	TRBV11-2	TRBJ1-3	TRBD1
TGTGCCAGCAGCTTAGCCAATGACAGGGCTGGAAACACCATATATTTT	CASSLANDRAGNTIYF	once	16	TRBV7-9	TRBJ1-3	TRBD1
TGTGCCTGGAGTGTAGAACAGATACCTGAAAAACTGTTTTTT	CAWSVEQIPEKLFF	-	14	TRBV30	TRBJ1-4	-
TGCAGCGTTGAAGTCGCCCGGACTAGCACAGATACGCAGTATTTT	CSVEVARTSTDTQYF	-	15	TRBV29-1	TRBJ2-3	-
TGCGCCAGCAGCCAGGCAGGCTACGAGCAGTACTTC	CASSQAGYEQYF	-	12	TRBV4-1	TRBJ2-7	-
TGTGCCAGCAGCGTCGGTACTCAGGTCTACACCTTC	CASSVGTQVYTF	-	12	TRBV9	TRBJ1-2	-
TGTGCCAGCAGCCCACAAAAAGGGACAGCGAACACTGAAGCTTTCTTT	CASSPQKGTANTEAFF	-	16	TRBV9	TRBJ1-1	TRBD1
TGTGCCAGCAGTTTAACGAGGAACACCGGGGAGCTGTTTTTT	CASSLTRNTGELFF	-	14	TRBV27	TRBJ2-2	-
TGTGCCACCAGTGATAGAGGGACAGTGGGGGATACGCAGTATTTT	CATSDRGTVGDTQYF	-	15	TRBV24-1	TRBJ2-3	TRBD1
TGTGCCAGCAGCTTAGACGGACTAGCGATGGGTACGCAGTATTTT	CASSLDGLAMGTQYF	-	15	TRBV11-2	TRBJ2-3	TRBD2
TGCGCCAGCAGCATAGGACAGGCCTCGAACACCATATATTTT	CASSIGQASNTIYF	-	14	TRBV5-1	TRBJ1-3	TRBD1
TGCGCCAGCAGCCGACGGGATTTGGAGACCCAGTACTTC	CASSRRDLETQYF	-	13	TRBV5-1	TRBJ2-5	-
TGTGCCAGCAGCCGGACGGGCAGGGGAGTAAGTCAGCCCCAGCATTTT	CASSRTGRGVSQPQHF	-	16	TRBV7-2	TRBJ1-5	-
TGCGCCAGCAGACAAGGACAGCTCGCTCCGAACACCGGGGAGCTGTTTTTT	CASRQGQLAPNTGELFF	once	17	TRBV23-1	TRBJ2-2	-
TGTGCCAGCAGCCCAGATTATTATACGGGGGACTCTGGAAACACCATATATTTT	CASSPDYYTGDSGNTIYF	-	18	TRBV7-9	TRBJ1-3	-
TGTGCCAGTAGTATAGGCGGGGGAACAGATACGCAGTATTTT	CASSIGGGTDTQYF	-	14	TRBV19	TRBJ2-3	TRBD2
TGTGCCAGCAGCCCCCAGACAGGGAGGAAGGATGGCTACACCTTC	CASSPQTGRKDGYTF	-	15	TRBV5-4	TRBJ1-2	TRBD1
TGCAGCGCCGGGGGTTACGATCAGCCCCAGCATTTT	CSAGGYDQPQHF	once	12	TRBV29-1	TRBJ1-5	-
TGTGCCAGTAGTCCTCCAGAGGCCGGATTGATAGCTGAAGCTTTCTTT	CASSPPEAGLIAEAFF	-	16	TRBV19	TRBJ1-1	-
TGTGCCAGCAGCTTGGACAGGGTCACTGAAGCTTTCTTT	CASSLDRVTEAFF	-	13	TRBV7-9	TRBJ1-1	TRBD1
TGTGCCAGCAGCCAGGCGCTCGCCTACAATGAGCAGTTCTTC	CASSQALAYNEQFF	-	14	TRBV5-4	TRBJ2-1	-
TGTGCTAGTGGCCAAAGCGCGGGGAGCTCTGGAAACACCATATATTTT	CASGQSAGSSGNTIYF	-	16	TRBV12-5	TRBJ1-3	-
TGTGCCAGCAGCGTGACAGTGGAACCCTACGAGCAGTACTTC	CASSVTVEPYEQYF	-	14	TRBV9	TRBJ2-7	-
TGTGCCAGCAGCCCCTTAGCGGGGGCCGCCCCCGGGGAGCAGTTCTTC	CASSPLAGAAPGEQFF	-	16	TRBV11-2	TRBJ2-1	TRBD2
TGCGCCAGCAGCTCCATGACAGGGAGAGACTCTGGGGCCAACGTCCTGACTTTC	CASSSMTGRDSGANVLTF	-	18	TRBV5-1	TRBJ2-6	TRBD1
TGTGCCAGCTCACCAAGCCCCAGGGATCAGCCCCAGCATTTT	CASSPSPRDQPQHF	-	14	TRBV18	TRBJ1-5	-
TGCGCCAGCAGCTTGGTTGAGGACTATGGCTACACCTTC	CASSLVEDYGYTF	once	13	TRBV5-1	TRBJ1-2	-
TGTGCCAGTAGTATAGATCGACGGGGAGTCCATGGCTACACCTTC	CASSIDRRGVHGYTF	-	15	TRBV19	TRBJ1-2	-
TGTGCCAGCACCCGAGGGTGGGATGAGCAGTTCTTC	CASTRGWDEQFF	-	12	TRBV2	TRBJ2-1	-
TGTGCCATCACACCGGGACAGGGCTTCTTGAGTGGCTACACCTTC	CAITPGQGFLSGYTF	-	15	TRBV10-3	TRBJ1-2	TRBD1
TGCGCCAGCAGCCAATCGGGAATACTCGAAGCTTTCTTT	CASSQSGILEAFF	once	13	TRBV4-1	TRBJ1-1	-
TGTGCCAGCAGCTTATCATACAGCTACGAGCAGTACTTC	CASSLSYSYEQYF	few	13	TRBV13	TRBJ2-7	-
TGTGCCAGCTCACGTTCGGGGAGCCAAGAGACCCAGTACTTC	CASSRSGSQETQYF	once	14	TRBV18	TRBJ2-5	-
TGCGCCAGCAGGTCAGGGTCTGAGGCTTTCTTT	CASRSGSEAFF	-	11	TRBV5-1	TRBJ1-1	-
TGTGCCAGCAGCCAAGACGTTGGACTAGCGGACCAAGAGACCCAGTACTTC	CASSQDVGLADQETQYF	-	17	TRBV3-1/TRBV3-2	TRBJ2-5	TRBD2